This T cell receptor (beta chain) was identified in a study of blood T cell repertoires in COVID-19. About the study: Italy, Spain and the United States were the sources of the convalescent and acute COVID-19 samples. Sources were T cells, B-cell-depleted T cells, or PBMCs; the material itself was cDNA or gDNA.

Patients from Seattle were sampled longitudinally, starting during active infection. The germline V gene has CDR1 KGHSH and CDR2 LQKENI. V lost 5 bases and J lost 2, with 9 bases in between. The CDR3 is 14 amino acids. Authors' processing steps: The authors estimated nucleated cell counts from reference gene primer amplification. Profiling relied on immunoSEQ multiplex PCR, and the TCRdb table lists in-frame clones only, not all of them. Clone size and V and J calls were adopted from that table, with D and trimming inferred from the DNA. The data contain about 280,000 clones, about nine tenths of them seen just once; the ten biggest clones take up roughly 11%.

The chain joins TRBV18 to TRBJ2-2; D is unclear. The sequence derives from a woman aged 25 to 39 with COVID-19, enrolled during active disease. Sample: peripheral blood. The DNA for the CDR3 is TGTGCCAGCTCATTGACAACAAACACCGGGGAGCTGTTTTTT. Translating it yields CASSLTTNTGELFF.